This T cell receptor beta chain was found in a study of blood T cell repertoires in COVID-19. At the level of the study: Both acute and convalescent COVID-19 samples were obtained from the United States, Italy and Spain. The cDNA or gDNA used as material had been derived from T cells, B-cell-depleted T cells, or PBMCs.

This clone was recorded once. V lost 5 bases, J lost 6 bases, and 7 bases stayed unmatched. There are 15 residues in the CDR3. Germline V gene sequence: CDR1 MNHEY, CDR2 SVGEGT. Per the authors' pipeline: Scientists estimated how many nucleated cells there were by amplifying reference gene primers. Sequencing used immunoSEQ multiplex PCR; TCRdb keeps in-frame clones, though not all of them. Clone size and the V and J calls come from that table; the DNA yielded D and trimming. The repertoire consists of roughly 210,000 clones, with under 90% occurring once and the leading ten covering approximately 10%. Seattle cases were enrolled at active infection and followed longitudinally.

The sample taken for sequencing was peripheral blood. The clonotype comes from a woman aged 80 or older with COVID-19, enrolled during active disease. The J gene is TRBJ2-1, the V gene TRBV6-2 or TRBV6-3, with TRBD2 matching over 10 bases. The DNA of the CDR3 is TGTGCCAGCAGTATAGTAGCGGGGGGAATCAATGAGCAGTTCTTC. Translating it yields CASSIVAGGINEQFF.